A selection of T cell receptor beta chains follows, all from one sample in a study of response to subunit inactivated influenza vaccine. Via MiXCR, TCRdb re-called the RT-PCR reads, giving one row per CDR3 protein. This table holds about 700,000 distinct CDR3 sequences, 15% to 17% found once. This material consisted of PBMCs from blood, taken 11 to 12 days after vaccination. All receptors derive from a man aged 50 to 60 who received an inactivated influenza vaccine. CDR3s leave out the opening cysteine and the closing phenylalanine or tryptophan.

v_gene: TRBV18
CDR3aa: ASSPGGTTNEQF

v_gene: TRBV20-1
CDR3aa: SAPSGSSYEQY

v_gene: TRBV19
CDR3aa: ASSIVGQVSNQPQH

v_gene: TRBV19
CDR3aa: ASSSWTSGRNEQF

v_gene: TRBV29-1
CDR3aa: SVEGQDYRYEQY

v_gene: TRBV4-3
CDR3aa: ASSQGRGESEAF

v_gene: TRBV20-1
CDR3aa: SAIPLAEQETQY

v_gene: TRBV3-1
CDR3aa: ASSQDELAGAFTH

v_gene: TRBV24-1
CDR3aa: ATSAGQGASFLPGELF

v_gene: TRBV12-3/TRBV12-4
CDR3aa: AISGGYGYT

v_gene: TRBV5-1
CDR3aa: ASSFGGRQETQY

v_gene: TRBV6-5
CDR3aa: ASSPQAHEQY

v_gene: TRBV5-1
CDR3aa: ASSLDVPNTGELF

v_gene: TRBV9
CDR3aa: ASSVERLGTEAF

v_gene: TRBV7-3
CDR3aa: ASSLKGPGGTDTQY

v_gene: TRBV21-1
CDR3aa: ASSKVGRGQPQH

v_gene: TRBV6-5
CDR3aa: ASSFEGIFYNEQF

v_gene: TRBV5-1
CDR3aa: ASSLNGQSSYNEQF

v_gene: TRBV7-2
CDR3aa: ASSLGYPGETQY

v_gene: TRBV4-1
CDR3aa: ASSQNPGGWETGELF

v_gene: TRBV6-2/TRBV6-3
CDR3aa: ASNPTFGAYTDTQY

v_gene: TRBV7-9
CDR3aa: ASSPGLAGKTDTQY

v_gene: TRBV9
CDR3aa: ASSGGQDYGYT

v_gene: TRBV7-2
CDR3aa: ASSLDGTAQEQY

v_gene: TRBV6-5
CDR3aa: ASLGGSGELF

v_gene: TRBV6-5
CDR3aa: ASSSRGGNTGELF

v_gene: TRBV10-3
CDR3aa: AISGRQGANHYGYT

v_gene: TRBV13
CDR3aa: ASSLIGGAEQY

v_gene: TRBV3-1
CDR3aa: ASSQNSGIGDEQF

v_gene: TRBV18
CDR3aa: ASSPRTGGTYEQY

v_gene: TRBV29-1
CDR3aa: SVGSGGREQY

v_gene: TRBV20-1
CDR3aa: SAGTGGRGKTQY

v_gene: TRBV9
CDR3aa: ASSLTDGHNYEQY

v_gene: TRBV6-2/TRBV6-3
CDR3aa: ASSPPGFSYEQY

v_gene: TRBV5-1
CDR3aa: ASSLSWGFRALERPDTQY

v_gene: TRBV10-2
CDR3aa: ASSPGLLPGETQY

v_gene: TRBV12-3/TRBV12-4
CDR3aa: ASSTGGQVTSYT

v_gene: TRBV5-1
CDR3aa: ASTTGTVNTDTQY

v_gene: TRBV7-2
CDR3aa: ASSLGDSHYEQY

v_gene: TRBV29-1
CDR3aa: SVEDPQGRGTGELF

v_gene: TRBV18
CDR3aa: ASSPPVGTPTYNEQF

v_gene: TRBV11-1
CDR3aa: ASSLGIVGVTRYPSYEQY

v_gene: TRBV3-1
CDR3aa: ASSQVLAGSNEQF

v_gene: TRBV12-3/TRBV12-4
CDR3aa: ASSPASLAKNIQY

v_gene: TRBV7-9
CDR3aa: ASSPPAGETGNEQF

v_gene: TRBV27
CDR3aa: ASSHGANQETQY

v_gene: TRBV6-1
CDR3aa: ASSGLGGQPQH

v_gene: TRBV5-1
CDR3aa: ASSLTSDTGELF

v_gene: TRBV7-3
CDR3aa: ASSLGTNDWQF

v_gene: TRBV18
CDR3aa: ASSPTETSWDQQTQY

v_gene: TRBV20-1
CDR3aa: SAHGARGETQY

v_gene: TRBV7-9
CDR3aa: ASSNTGGGANVLT

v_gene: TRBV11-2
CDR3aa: ASSRDGGNTIY

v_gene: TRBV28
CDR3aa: ASRIGLAGTDTQY

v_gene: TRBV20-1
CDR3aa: SAQFGNTEAF

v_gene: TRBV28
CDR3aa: ASSQQGGRYEQY

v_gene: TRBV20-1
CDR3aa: SARDLLVQAQETQY